This entry describes one T cell receptor (beta chain). This clonotype has ten or more counts. Which antigen it targets is not known. Per-nucleotide qualities are absent, and no much larger clonotype sits a single base away. The CDR3 has 13 amino acids, counting the end cysteine and phenylalanine. The DNA shown is the 39-base CDR3, in frame from base 1. Relative to germline, V is missing 6 bases and J is missing 4 bases, with 5 bases of the junction outside any gene match. The data are from a study of regulatory T cells in long-lasting Graves disease (dated by TCRdb to the early 2020s). Describing the broader study: In the newly diagnosed Graves' disease group, patients had been taking antithyroid drugs for less than 3 months. This study used TCR sequencing and RNA sequencing of peripheral blood to compare persistent Graves' disease patients against newly diagnosed Graves' disease patients. The study was conducted in China and was registered as a clinical trial. A total of around 35 samples underwent TCR sequencing: about 13 from persistent and around 20 from newly diagnosed Graves' disease patients. Results and caveats for the whole study, not just this receptor: The small sample size was acknowledged by the authors as a limitation that may reduce accuracy. Preferential use of TRBV28, TRBJ1-2 and TRBJ2-5 was observed in persistent disease, whereas TRBV20-1 and TRBJ2-1 were favored in newly diagnosed disease. Persistent Graves' disease patients showed lower TCR Shannon entropy and fewer highly expanded clones than newly diagnosed patients, suggesting clonal expansion. Patients with persistent disease shared more public clonotypes (fewer than 3,000) than newly diagnosed patients did (approximately 1,000). Sequencing and analysis were restricted to the TCR beta chain. The study examined only peripheral blood because the primary lesion, thyroid tissue, could not be accessed.

What the time point label conveys for this sample: newly diagnosed GD, antithyroid drugs for less than 3 months. For both TCR sequencing and RNA sequencing, RNA was extracted from PBMCs using TRIzol. Graves' disease was diagnosed according to American Thyroid Association guidelines. The patients came from an endocrinology department in Xi'an, China. Each patient gave 7.5 to 10 milliliters of peripheral blood, collected in an EDTA anticoagulant tube. Ficoll Paque Plus density gradient separation was used to isolate PBMCs, and no further T cell sorting was done. An Agilent 2100 Bioanalyzer and agarose gel were used to check RNA quality, while a NanoDrop 2000 measured RNA concentration. Library preparation used multiplex PCR. Sequencing used an Illumina HiSeq 4000. CDR3 regions were amplified by Arm-PCR with iRepertoire HTBI primers to construct TCR beta libraries. PCR products were gel purified before sequencing. From the authors' description of their analysis: A total of roughly 67 TRBV and some 15 TRBJ segments were identified across samples and were used for gene usage analysis of CDR3 amino acid clonotypes. Filtered high-quality paired reads were merged into contigs using COPE and FqMerger. BLAST was used to align contigs to IMGT TRBV, TRBD and TRBJ reference genes, with CDR3 defined following IMGT. Any clonotype with a frequency above 0.1% was classified as a highly expanded clone. Shannon entropy served as the measure of repertoire diversity, while the Gini coefficient captured V-J evenness. A clonotype was considered public if more than one individual shared it. TCRdb ran its own pipeline on the public reads, namely fastp trimming at Q25 and MiXCR clone calling, and kept in-frame beta chains. Under each unique CDR3 protein, matching rows form one entry showing the most common genes and DNA. For this entry, the V and J calls and clone size follow TCRdb and not the study's own pipeline. For this sample there are about 530,000 distinct CDR3 sequences; about 16% appear just once. The ten biggest clones cover about 25% of the sample.

These data were likewise used in another study, on T cells in Graves' hyperthyroidism and ophthalmopathy. From that second study: A patient counted as having stable Graves' hyperthyroidism if no progression to ophthalmopathy occurred over 18 months of follow-up. Hyperthyroidism patients were newly diagnosed, with disease duration under 2 months, and aged 18 to 65 years. Exclusion was applied to patients with uncontrolled infections, other autoimmune diseases, pregnancy or lactation. Diagnoses were established on the basis of clinical symptoms, serum thyroxine and TRAb, thyroid ultrasound, and orbital computed tomography. A first-round RT-PCR of the TCR CDR3 used the HTBI primer set with the Qiagen OneStep RT-PCR kit. Most expanded thyroid clonotypes (frequency above 0.001) were also detected in blood, suggesting blood repertoires may reflect thyroid immune responses. Ophthalmopathy was separated from stable hyperthyroidism by a 13 V-J signature model, with 85% to 90% sensitivity and 81% to 82% specificity obtained in cross-validation and 80%/75% obtained in testing. In validation, the model predicted progression to ophthalmopathy with roughly 70% sensitivity and around 72% specificity, a median of about 6 months before onset. TCR V-J signatures able to tell the groups apart were searched for in a discovery cohort of 100 patients, of whom around 42 had Graves' ophthalmopathy and more than 55 had stable Graves' hyperthyroidism. An independent validation cohort of around 19 hyperthyroidism patients and roughly 16 patients who later progressed to ophthalmopathy tested prospective prediction of ophthalmopathy. The 100 discovery patients were randomly split 7:3 into training and test sets. The study also compared thyroid tissue and blood T-cell repertoires from 5 to 7 Graves' hyperthyroidism patients. After sampling, hyperthyroidism patients received methimazole starting at 30 mg daily, and ophthalmopathy patients received high-dose intravenous methylprednisolone. A second multiplex PCR round built the libraries, followed by size selection and purification. The libraries were sequenced on an Illumina HiSeq2000 using paired-end 100 bp reads. SOAPnuke was used to process the raw data, with reads discarded if the reads contained adapters or uncalled bases, had a mean Phred below 15, or lacked an exact constant-primer or identifier match. COPE v1.2.5 was used to merge high-quality paired reads, and clonotypes were defined as unique nucleotide sequences. Clonotypes were aligned to IMGT TRBV, TRBD and TRBJ reference segments using MiTCR v1.1. Analysis was restricted to V-J combinations with a frequency above 0.0001, which covered about 99% of repertoires. The TCS score was defined as the ratio of F50 (clonal expansion) to E x V (chaos), calculated using BLOSUM62-based TCRdist between CDR3 peptides within each V-J. Welch's t-statistics and random forest reduced several hundred V-J features to fewer than 15, which were used in a naive Bayes classifier (R e1071). Sample size was not statistically predetermined, and blinding of investigators to group allocation was not performed. According to the paper, TCR Vbeta CDR3 sequencing was carried out on some 130 peripheral blood samples, which came from over 40 ophthalmopathy, approximately 72 hyperthyroidism and around 17 progressor patients.

The sequenced sample was peripheral blood mononuclear cells (PBMCs), obtained at new diagnosis, from a patient treated with antithyroid drugs. This sequence originates from a woman aged 35-65 years with Graves disease. Donor details come from another sample of the same person, matched by shared clones. The V gene is TRBV12-3 or TRBV12-4 and the J gene is TRBJ1-2, with TRBD1 identical over 7 junction bases. The nucleotide sequence reads as follows: TGTGCCAGCAGGCCGACAGGGACCTATGGCTACACCTTC. Translated, it gives CASRPTGTYGYTF.